A selection of T cell receptor beta chains follows, all from one sample in a study of blood T cell repertoires in COVID-19. Clones were read by immunoSEQ multiplex PCR, and TCRdb kept only the in-frame ones, dropping some. The repertoire holds 100,000 or so clones, with 70% to 90% as singletons. The sequenced sample was peripheral blood. All receptors derive from a man aged 50-59 years with active COVID-19. Each CDR3 is given with its conserved first and last residue. A D gene is named only where the DNA matches it firmly. Clone size is stated in some rows and not others, as once, few, many or a class when expanded.

d_gene	v_gene	len	j_gene	abundance	CDR3nt	CDR3aa
TRBD1	TRBV4-2	16	TRBJ1-1	-	TGTGCCAGCAGCCCCGGGGGGACAGGGATGAACACTGAAGCTTTCTTT	CASSPGGTGMNTEAFF
-	TRBV3-1/TRBV3-2	16	TRBJ2-2	-	TGTGCCAGCAGCCGACCAACAGGGCCGAACACCGGGGAGCTGTTTTTT	CASSRPTGPNTGELFF
-	TRBV18	14	TRBJ2-4	-	TGTGCCAGCTCCCCTGCTTCGCTTCGCGGCATTCAGTACTTC	CASSPASLRGIQYF
-	TRBV6-5	12	TRBJ1-3	-	TGTGCCAGCAGTTCAACTGGAAACACCATATATTTT	CASSSTGNTIYF
-	TRBV5-4	13	TRBJ2-7	-	TGTGCCAGCAGCTTGTTCCAGCGCCACGAGCAGTACTTC	CASSLFQRHEQYF
-	TRBV6-4	15	TRBJ1-5	-	TGTGCCAGCCAGACGCCCGGGGAAGGCAATCAGCCCCAGCATTTT	CASQTPGEGNQPQHF
-	TRBV7-8	15	TRBJ2-5	-	TGTGCCAGCAGCTTAACCCGACAGTACCAAGAGACCCAGTACTTC	CASSLTRQYQETQYF
-	TRBV10-1	14	TRBJ1-6	-	TGCGCCAGCAGTTCACAGGGTGGGAATTCACCCCTCCACTTT	CASSSQGGNSPLHF
TRBD1	TRBV20-1	15	TRBJ2-5	-	TGCAGTGCCAGTAGAGCTGACAGGGACCAAGAGACCCAGTACTTC	CSASRADRDQETQYF
TRBD2	TRBV11-2	15	TRBJ2-2	-	TGTGCCAGCAGCTTAGGGACGCTAGCGGGGGGAGAGCTGTTTTTT	CASSLGTLAGGELFF
TRBD2	TRBV5-6	15	TRBJ2-1	-	TGTGCCAGCAGCTTCGCTAGCGGGACTTACAATGAGCAGTTCTTC	CASSFASGTYNEQFF
-	TRBV10-3	15	TRBJ1-3	-	TGTGCCATCAGTCCCTGGGGAGAAGCTGGAAACACCATATATTTT	CAISPWGEAGNTIYF
-	TRBV19	9	TRBJ1-1	-	TGTGCCACCATCACTGAAGCTTTCTTT	CATITEAFF
-	TRBV5-4	15	TRBJ1-2	-	TGTGCCAGCAGCTTGGTAGGGGTAGGGTCCTATGGCTACACCTTC	CASSLVGVGSYGYTF
-	TRBV25-1	14	TRBJ2-7	-	TGTGCCAGCAGTGAAAGGAGGGAAACCTACGAGCAGTACTTC	CASSERRETYEQYF
TRBD1	TRBV11-1	15	TRBJ2-7	few	TGTGCCAGCAGCCTCGCGGGACAGGGGGCCAACGAGCAGTACTTC	CASSLAGQGANEQYF
TRBD2	TRBV5-4	14	TRBJ2-7	few	TGTGCCAGCAGCCATAGCGGGGGGGTCGACGAGCAGTACTTC	CASSHSGGVDEQYF
TRBD1	TRBV7-9	14	TRBJ1-5	-	TGTGCCAGCAGCGCGACAGGGGGCAATCAGCCCCAGCATTTT	CASSATGGNQPQHF
TRBD1	TRBV6-5	15	TRBJ1-1	-	TGTGCCAGCAGTTCCTCCGGGACAGGGGGCACTGAAGCTTTCTTT	CASSSSGTGGTEAFF
TRBD1	TRBV9	16	TRBJ2-1	-	TGTGCCAGCAGCGTTTCAGTCCCGGGACAGGGCCATGAGCAGTTCTTC	CASSVSVPGQGHEQFF
-	TRBV12-3/TRBV12-4	13	TRBJ1-1	few	TGTGCCAGCAGTTTCGGAGGTTACACTGAAGCTTTCTTT	CASSFGGYTEAFF
TRBD1	TRBV12-5	12	TRBJ1-3	once	TGTGCTAGTGGTTCTGGGACAGCTCAAATATATTTT	CASGSGTAQIYF
-	TRBV27	13	TRBJ2-3	once	TGTGCCAGCAGCCAAAGCCTGGAGCGCGGCCCCGTCTTT	CASSQSLERGPVF
-	TRBV15	17	TRBJ1-4	-	TGTGCCACCAGCAGAGAGCGGCGGGGTGGGAGGAGTGAAAAACTGTTTTTT	CATSRERRGGRSEKLFF
TRBD1	TRBV9	18	TRBJ2-5	once	TGTGCCAGCAGCGTAGCAGGGGGCCGGCGTTTGATGGGAGAGACCCAGTACTTC	CASSVAGGRRLMGETQYF